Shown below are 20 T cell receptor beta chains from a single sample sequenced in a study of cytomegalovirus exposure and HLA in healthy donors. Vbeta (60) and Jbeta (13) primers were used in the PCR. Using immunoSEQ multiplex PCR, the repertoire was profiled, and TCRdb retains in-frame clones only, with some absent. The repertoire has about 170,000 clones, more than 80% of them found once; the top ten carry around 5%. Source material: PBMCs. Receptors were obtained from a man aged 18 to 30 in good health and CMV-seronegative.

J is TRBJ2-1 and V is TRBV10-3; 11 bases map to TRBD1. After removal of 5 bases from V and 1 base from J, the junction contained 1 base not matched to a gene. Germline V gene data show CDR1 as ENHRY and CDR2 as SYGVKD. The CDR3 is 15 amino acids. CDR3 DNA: TGTGCCATCAGTTGGGACAGGGGGTCCTACAATGAGCAGTTCTTC. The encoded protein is CAISWDRGSYNEQFF.

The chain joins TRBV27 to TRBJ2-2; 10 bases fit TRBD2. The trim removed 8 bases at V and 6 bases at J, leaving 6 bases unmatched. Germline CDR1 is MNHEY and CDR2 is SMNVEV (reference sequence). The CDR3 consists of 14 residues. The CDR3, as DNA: TGTGCCAGCGGAAGACTAGCGGGCGCCGGGGAGCTGTTTTTT. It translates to CASGRLAGAGELFF.

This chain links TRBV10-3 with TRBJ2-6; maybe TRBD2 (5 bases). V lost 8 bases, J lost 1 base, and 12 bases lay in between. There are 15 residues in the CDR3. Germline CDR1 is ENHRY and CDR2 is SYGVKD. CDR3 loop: CAIPAGDSGANVLTF. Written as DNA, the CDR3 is TGTGCCATCCCCGCGGGCGATTCTGGGGCCAACGTCCTGACTTTC.

The CDR3 reads CASSVGRGGYNEQFF. Here the CDR3 DNA reads TGTGCCAGCAGCGTAGGAAGGGGGGGATACAATGAGCAGTTCTTC. The chain employs TRBV9 and TRBJ2-1; weak D call: TRBD2 (7 bases). The CDR3 spans 15 residues. CDR1 and CDR2 from the germline V gene are SGDLS and YYNGEE. The ends were cut back, 0 bases at V and 4 bases at J, with 11 bases in the middle.

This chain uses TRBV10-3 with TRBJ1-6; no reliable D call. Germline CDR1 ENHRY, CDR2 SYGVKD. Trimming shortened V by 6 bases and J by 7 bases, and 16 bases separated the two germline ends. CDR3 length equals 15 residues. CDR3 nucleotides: TGTGCCATCAGGAACGGAACGGGTCCGAATTCACCCCTCCACTTT. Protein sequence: CAIRNGTGPNSPLHF.

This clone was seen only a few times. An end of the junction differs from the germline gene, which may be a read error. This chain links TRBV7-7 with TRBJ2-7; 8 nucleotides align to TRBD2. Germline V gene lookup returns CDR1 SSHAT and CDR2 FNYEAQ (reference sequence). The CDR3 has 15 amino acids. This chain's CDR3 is CASSLGSGAHYEQYF. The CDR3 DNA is TGTGCTAGCAGCTTAGGTAGCGGGGCCCACTACGAGCAGTACTTC.

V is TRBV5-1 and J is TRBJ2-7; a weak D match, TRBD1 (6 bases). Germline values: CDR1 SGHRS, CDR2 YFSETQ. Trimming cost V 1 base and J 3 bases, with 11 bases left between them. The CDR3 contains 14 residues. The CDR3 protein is CASSLFTRGYEQYF. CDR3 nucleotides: TGCGCCAGCAGCTTGTTTACCAGGGGCTACGAGCAGTACTTC.

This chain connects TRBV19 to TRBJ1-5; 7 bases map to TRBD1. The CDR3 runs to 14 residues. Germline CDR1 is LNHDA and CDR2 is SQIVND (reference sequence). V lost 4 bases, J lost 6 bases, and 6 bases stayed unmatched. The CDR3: CASSKGQYPQPQHF. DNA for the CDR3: TGTGCCAGTAGTAAGGGACAGTACCCTCAGCCCCAGCATTTT.

The CDR3 region has the DNA TGTGCCAGCAGTTTGCCCACCGGGACTAGTAGAGACGAGCAGTACTTC. Translated, it gives CASSLPTGTSRDEQYF. This sequence joins TRBV28 and TRBJ2-7; 8 nucleotides line up with TRBD2. Germline CDR1 is MDHEN and CDR2 is SYDVKM. The CDR3 is 16 amino acids. The V segment lost 3 bases and the J segment 5 bases; nucleotides outside the gene matches: 12.

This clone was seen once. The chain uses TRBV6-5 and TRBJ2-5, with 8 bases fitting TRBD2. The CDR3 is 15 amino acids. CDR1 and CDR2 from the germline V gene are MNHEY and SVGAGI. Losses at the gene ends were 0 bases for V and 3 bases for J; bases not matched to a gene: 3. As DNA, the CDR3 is TGTGCCAGCAGTTACTCCGGGAGGGTGGAAGAGACCCAGTACTTC. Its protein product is CASSYSGRVEETQYF.

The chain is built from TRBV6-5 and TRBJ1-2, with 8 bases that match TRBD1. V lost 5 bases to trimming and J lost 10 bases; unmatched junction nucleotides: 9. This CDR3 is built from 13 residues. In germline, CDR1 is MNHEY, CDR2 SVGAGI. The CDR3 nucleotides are TGTGCCAGCAGTCGCACGGGACAGGTATTCTACACCTTC. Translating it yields CASSRTGQVFYTF.

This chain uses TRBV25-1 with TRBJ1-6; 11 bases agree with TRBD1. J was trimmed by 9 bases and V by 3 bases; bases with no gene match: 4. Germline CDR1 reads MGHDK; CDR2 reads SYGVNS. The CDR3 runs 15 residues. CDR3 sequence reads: CASSEAGTGGSPLHF. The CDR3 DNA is TGTGCCAGCAGTGAGGCCGGGACAGGGGGTTCACCCCTCCACTTT.

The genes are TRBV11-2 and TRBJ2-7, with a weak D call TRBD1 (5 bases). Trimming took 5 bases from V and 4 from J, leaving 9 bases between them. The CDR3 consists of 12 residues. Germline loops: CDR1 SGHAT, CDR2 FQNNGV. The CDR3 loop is CASSPTVYEQYF. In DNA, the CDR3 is TGTGCCAGCAGCCCGACAGTGTACGAGCAGTACTTC.

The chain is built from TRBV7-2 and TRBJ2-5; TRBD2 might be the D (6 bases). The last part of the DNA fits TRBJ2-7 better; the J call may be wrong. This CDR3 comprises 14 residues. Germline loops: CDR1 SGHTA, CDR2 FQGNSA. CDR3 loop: CASSYGTVPYEQYF. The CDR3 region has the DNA TGTGCCAGCAGCTACGGGACTGTCCCCTACGAGCAGTACTTC.

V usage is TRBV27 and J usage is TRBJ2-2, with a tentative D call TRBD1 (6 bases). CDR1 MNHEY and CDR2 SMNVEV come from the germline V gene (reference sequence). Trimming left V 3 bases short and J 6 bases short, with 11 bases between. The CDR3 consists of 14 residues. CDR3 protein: CASSFWTEAGELFF. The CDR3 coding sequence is TGTGCCAGCAGTTTTTGGACAGAAGCCGGGGAGCTGTTTTTT.

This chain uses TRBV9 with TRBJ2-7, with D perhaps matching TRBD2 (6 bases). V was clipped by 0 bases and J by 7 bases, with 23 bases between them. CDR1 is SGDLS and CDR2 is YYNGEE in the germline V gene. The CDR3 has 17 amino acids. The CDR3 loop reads CASSVGSLGLTWGEQYF. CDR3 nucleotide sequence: TGTGCCAGCAGCGTAGGAAGCCTTGGACTAACGTGGGGGGAGCAGTACTTC.

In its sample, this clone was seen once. This CDR3 is CASSMTGDKTQYF. The CDR3 DNA reads TGCGCCAGCAGCATGACAGGGGATAAGACCCAGTACTTC. The chain couples TRBV5-1 to TRBJ2-5; 8 bases are shared with TRBD1. The germline V gene encodes CDR1 SGHRS and CDR2 YFSETQ. The CDR3 has 13 residues. V lost 4 bases, J lost 6 bases, and 5 bases stayed unmatched.

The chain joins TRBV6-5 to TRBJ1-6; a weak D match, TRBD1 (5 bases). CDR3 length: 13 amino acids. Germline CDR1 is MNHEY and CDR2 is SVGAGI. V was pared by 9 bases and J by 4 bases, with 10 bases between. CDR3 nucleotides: TGTGCCAGTAGGGGCGATTATAATTCACCCCTCCACTTT. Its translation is CASRGDYNSPLHF.

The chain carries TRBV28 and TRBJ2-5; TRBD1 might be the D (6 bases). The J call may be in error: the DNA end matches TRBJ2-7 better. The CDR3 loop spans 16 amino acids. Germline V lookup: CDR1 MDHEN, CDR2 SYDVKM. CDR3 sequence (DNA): TGTGCCAGCAGTTTAGCAAGATCGGGACACAACTACGAGCAGTACTTC. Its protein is CASSLARSGHNYEQYF.

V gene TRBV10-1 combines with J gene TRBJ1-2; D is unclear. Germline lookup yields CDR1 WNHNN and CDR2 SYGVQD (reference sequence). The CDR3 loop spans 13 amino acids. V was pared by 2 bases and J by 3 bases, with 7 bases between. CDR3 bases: TGCGCCAGCAGTGAGGGCTTTGACTATGGCTACACCTTC. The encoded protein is CASSEGFDYGYTF.